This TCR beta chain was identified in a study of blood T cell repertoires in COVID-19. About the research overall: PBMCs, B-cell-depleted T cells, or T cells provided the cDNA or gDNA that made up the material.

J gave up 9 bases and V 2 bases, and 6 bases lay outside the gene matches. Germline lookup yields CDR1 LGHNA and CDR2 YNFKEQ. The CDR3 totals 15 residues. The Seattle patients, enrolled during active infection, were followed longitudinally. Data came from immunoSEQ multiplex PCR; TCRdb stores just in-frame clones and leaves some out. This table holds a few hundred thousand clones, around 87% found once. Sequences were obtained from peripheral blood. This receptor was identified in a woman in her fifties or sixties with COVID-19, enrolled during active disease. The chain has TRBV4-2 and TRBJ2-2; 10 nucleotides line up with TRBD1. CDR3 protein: CASSQLGTGDWELFF. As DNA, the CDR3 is TGTGCCAGCAGCCAACTGGGGACAGGGGATTGGGAGCTGTTTTTT.